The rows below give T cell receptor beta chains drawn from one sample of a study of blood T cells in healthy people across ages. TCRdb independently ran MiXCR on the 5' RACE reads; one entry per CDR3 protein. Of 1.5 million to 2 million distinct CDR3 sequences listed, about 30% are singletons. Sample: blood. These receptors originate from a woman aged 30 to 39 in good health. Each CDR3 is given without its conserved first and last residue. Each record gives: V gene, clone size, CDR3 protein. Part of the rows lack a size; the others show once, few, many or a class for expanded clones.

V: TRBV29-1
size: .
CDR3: GVEQQSNTEAF

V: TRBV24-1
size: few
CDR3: ATSDSGGPGYEQF

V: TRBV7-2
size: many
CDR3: ASSLVTFGGEQF

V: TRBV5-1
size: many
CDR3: ASSLGDRGSTDTQY

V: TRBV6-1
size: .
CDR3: ASSVLAGGRDDTQY

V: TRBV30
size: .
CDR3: AWSVPGVINQPQH

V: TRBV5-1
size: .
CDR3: VSSSGGYSYNEQF

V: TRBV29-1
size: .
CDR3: SVEYPAGGLADTQY

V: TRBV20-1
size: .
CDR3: SARASNGLAYEQY

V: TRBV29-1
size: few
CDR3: SVEMGRGQY

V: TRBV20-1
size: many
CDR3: SSILAATDTQY

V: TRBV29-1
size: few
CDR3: SVVEAGAF

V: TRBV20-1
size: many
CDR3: SARDMGTGEVMTF

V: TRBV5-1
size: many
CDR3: ASSQRLAGMNEQF

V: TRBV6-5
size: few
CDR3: ASSGPGQGVHEQY

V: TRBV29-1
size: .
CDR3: SVAQGQGNYGYT

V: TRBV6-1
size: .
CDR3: ASRDPWTGKPQH

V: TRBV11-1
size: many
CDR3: ASSQGRTQY

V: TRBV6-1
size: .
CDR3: ASSSSWGSHGYT

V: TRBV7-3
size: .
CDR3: ASSLTPNTYNEQF

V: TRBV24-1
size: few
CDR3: ATDSGRGDEQF

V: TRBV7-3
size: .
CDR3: ASSPRRIGGGDEQY

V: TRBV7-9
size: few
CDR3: ASSPGFSDGNQPQH

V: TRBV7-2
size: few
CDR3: ASSAWGTGGGETQY

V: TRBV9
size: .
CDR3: ASREGGTSGNGEQF

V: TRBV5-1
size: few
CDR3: ASSLVGMEQF

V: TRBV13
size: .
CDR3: ASSLNGWGTQETQY

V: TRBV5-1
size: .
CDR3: ASSLGDREKRGANYGYT

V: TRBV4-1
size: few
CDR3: ASSQSDGGGGTDTQY

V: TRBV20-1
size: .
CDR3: SAERPGDPFYEQY

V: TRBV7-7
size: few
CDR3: ASSLEWANEQY

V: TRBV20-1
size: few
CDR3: SASHLAGDNEQY

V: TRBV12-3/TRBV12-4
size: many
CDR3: ASSPRGLHYGYT

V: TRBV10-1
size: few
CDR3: ASSTDRYTNNEQF

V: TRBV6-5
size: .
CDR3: ASSTSNTGELF

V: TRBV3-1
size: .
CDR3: ANSRTQGNYGYT

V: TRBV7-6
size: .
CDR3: ASSSWLADTEAF

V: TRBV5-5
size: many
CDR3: ASRDMTGTYEQY

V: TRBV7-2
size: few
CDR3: ASSLSGGAWKTQY

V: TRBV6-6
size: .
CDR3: ASRKGTGATNEKLF

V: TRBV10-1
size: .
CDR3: ASKDPRTDTQY

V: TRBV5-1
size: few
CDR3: ASSLALSGTDTQY

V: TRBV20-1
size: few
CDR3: SAPALGQFNQPQH

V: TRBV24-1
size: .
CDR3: ATSKGHPWVYEQY

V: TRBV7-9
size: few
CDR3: ASSYLSGSDTQY

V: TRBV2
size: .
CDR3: ASRPPSGLGDEQV

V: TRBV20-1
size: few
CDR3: SAGTLTGEQY

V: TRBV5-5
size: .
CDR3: ASSFEGSGGLYEQY

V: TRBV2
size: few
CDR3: ASSLRGGGENIQY

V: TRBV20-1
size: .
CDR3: SASTGSSYEQF

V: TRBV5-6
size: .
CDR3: ASSLVGRTYGYT

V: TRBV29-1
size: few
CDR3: SVEDLSLFGYEQY

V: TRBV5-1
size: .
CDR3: ASRQGSTETQY

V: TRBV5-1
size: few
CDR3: ASGLSSAVYEQY

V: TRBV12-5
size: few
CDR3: ASGFLVAGSYTDTQY

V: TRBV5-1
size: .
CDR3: ASRSHRGSGANVLT

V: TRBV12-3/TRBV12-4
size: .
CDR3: ASSFGTGGGQPQH

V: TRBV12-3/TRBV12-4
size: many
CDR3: ASTERTGTTYEQY

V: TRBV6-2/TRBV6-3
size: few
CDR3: ASSYPQIAGDYNEQF

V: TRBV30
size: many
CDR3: AWESNYNEQF